The entry below describes one T cell receptor beta chain. Its cognate antigen has yet to be identified. Base quality data are lacking; no much larger clone is found one base away. The entire isolated RNA was reverse transcribed using the High Capacity cDNA Reverse Transcription Kit, and thus expressed TCRB transcripts were sequenced. Naive, central memory and regulatory T cell samples underwent deep immunoSEQ sequencing, averaging around 3.6 million total reads per sample. Sorted cells were lysed in RLT buffer, and RNA was extracted using DNase-treated RNeasy Micro or Mini kits according to cell number. To prevent cross-contamination, every cell subset was processed on its own, while patient and healthy donor samples were processed together. TCRB sequences were amplified from cDNA with the immunoSEQ multiplex PCR, producing 87-bp fragments spanning the CDR3 region. Amplicons were sequenced on the Illumina HiSeq platform. The study's own analysis went as follows. PCR bias was corrected computationally using synthetic template baselines, and reads within Hamming distance 2 were collapsed, with unmergeable singletons discarded. Reads were aligned to IMGT to assign V, D and J genes, CDR3 length, and insertions or deletions at six rearrangement sites. Clonotype counts were normalized to sorted cell number within each subset before computing true diversity and Gini coefficients with the tcR R package. Repertoire sharing was quantified using the overlap coefficient calculated on TCRB nucleotide sequences. Out-of-frame TCRB sequences from naive cells were analyzed to stand in for the pre-selection repertoire. In TCRdb, the immuneACCESS table is reduced to in-frame sequences with V and J assigned. These tables do not hold every clone; where another copy was compared, an unresolved V gene accounts for under half, and the others remain unexplained. The D gene and trimming were derived from the DNA, and the V and J assignments and clone size from that table. Counted in this sample were about 650,000 clones; around 11% of them appeared once. The ten largest clones capture 0.095% to 0.15% of the sample.

Each donor gave one peripheral blood draw, roughly 0.11 L on average, collected into heparinised tubes. Using a panel that included CD45RO, CCR7, CD25, CD127, CD95 and CD27, naive, central memory, regulatory and stem cell-like memory CD4+ T cells were sorted on a BD FACSAria II. Purity was above 98% for every sorted population. PBMCs were isolated right away by Lymphoprep density gradient centrifugation and were stained directly, without culture. Samples were stained and sorted in pairs, with one healthy donor and one patient per experiment, so that batch effects were minimized. The data stem from a study of beta chain features in type 1 diabetes (dated by TCRdb to the late 2010s). Some background on the complete study: Mean age, gender distribution, total cell number and subset yield did not differ between patients and healthy donors. A total of roughly 99 million sorted cells were examined across all samples, and the number of cells per subset was strongly correlated with RNA yield. Regulatory and stem cell-like memory subsets were isolated from only 8 patients and roughly eight healthy donors, whereas naive and central memory subsets came from all 28 donors. The study compared TCRB repertoires of sorted circulating CD4+ T cell subsets between recently diagnosed type 1 diabetes patients and matched healthy donors.

What the work shows at the level of the full study, not this receptor alone: Sequencing cDNA rather than genomic DNA could over-represent highly expressing activated cells, although activation and CD3 levels did not differ between groups. Naive, central memory and regulatory TCRB repertoires appeared to be more similar among patients than among healthy donors. Shorter templates might be favored by PCR, yet because patient and control samples were amplified and corrected together, any such skew would affect both groups equally. At VDJ recombination sites, type 1 diabetes patients had fewer insertions and more deleted nucleotides, which implies abnormalities in thymic rearrangement. HLA sub-analyses involved small numbers of individuals, so any influence of HLA type on TCRB rearrangement remained unresolved. Type 1 diabetes patients showed a moderate but significant shortening of TCRB CDR3 length in all four CD4+ subsets.

The cysteine opens and the phenylalanine closes a CDR3 of 16 amino acids. Left in the record is the CDR3 DNA by itself, 48 bases read in frame from the first base. Ends trimmed: V by 0 bases, J by 5 bases; bases unmatched to a gene: 7. The germline V gene encodes CDR1 SGDLS and CDR2 YYNGEE. Sequencing was done on a sample of naive CD4+ T cells from blood. Sample cell subset or site, as interpreted from the label and publication: true naive CD4+ T cells. Recombination joined TRBV9 with TRBJ1-4; TRBD1 matches 7 bases in the middle. This clonotype was obtained from a man in his thirties or forties with type 1 diabetes. This receptor carries the CDR3 CASSVDSGQSNEKLFF. DNA sequence: TGTGCCAGCAGCGTAGATTCGGGACAGAGCAATGAAAAACTGTTTTTT.